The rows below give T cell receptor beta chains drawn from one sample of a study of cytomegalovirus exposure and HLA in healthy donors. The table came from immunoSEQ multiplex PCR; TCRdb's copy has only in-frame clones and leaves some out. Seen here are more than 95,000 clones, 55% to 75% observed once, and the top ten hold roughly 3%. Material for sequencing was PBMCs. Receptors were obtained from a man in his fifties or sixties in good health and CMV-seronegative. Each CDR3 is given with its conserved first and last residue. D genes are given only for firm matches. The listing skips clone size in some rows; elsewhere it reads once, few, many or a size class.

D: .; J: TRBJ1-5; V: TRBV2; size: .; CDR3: CASQVRRESNQPQHF; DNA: TGTGCCAGTCAAGTGAGGAGGGAAAGCAATCAGCCCCAGCATTTT
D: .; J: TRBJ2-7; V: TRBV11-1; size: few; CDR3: CASSLGATATLEQYF; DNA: TGTGCCAGCAGCTTAGGTGCGACAGCCACGCTCGAGCAGTACTTC
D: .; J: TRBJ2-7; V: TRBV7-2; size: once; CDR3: CASSSTGQYEQYF; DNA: TGTGCCAGCAGCTCCACAGGACAGTACGAGCAGTACTTC
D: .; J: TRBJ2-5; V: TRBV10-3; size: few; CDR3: CAISEGGVRETQYF; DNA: TGTGCCATCAGTGAGGGAGGGGTCCGGGAGACCCAGTACTTC
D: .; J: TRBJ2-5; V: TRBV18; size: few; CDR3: CASSGGVETQYF; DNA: TGTGCCAGCTCAGGGGGCGTCGAGACCCAGTACTTC
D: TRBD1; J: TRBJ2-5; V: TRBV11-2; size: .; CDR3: CASSRGQGQETQYF; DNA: TGTGCCAGCAGCAGAGGACAGGGACAAGAGACCCAGTACTTC
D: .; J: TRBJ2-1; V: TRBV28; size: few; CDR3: CASSLTSGHEQFF; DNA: TGTGCCAGCAGTTTGACTAGTGGCCATGAGCAGTTCTTC
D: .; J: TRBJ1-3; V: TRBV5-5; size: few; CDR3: CASSPAGAFFGGNTIYF; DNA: TGTGCCAGCAGCCCGGCGGGGGCATTCTTTGGTGGAAACACCATATATTTT
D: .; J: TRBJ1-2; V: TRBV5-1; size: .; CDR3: CASSSDRSSYGYTF; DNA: TGTGCCAGCAGCTCCGACAGGAGTAGCTATGGCTACACCTTC
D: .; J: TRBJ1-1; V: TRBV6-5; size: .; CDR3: CASSYRGNAEAFF; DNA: TGTGCCAGCAGTTACAGGGGTAACGCTGAAGCTTTCTTT
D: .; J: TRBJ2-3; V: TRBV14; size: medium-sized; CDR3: CASSQDPEAADTQYF; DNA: TGTGCCAGCAGCCAAGATCCGGAGGCGGCAGATACGCAGTATTTT
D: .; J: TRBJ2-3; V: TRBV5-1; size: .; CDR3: CASSLRQVTDTQYF; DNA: TGCGCCAGCAGCTTGAGGCAGGTCACAGATACGCAGTATTTT
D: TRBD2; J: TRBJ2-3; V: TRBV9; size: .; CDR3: CASSPWLAGDTDTQYF; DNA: TGTGCCAGCAGCCCTTGGCTAGCGGGGGACACAGATACGCAGTATTTT
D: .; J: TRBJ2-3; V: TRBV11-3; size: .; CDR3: CASRPTGLEGLGTDTQYF; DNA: TGTGCCAGCAGGCCGACAGGTCTGGAAGGTCTCGGCACAGATACGCAGTATTTT
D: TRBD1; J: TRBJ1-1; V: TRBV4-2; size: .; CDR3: CASSPSTGSYTEAFF; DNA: TGTGCCAGCAGCCCCTCGACAGGGAGTTACACTGAAGCTTTCTTT
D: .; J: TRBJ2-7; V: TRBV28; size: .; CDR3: CASGQSSYEQYF; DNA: TGTGCCAGCGGCCAGTCCTCCTACGAGCAGTACTTC
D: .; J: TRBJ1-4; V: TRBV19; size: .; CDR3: CASRRALQTTNEKLFF; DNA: TGTGCCAGTAGGCGGGCCCTACAGACAACTAATGAAAAACTGTTTTTT
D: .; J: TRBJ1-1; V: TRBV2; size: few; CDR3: CASTHRVMNTEAFF; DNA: TGTGCCAGCACCCACAGGGTCATGAACACTGAAGCTTTCTTT
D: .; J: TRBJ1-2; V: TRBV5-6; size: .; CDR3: CASSAGADGYTF; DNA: TGTGCCAGCAGTGCGGGGGCAGATGGCTACACCTTC
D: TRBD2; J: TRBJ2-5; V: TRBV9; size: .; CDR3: CASSVDEGSGGKETQYF; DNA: TGTGCCAGCAGCGTCGATGAAGGTAGCGGGGGGAAAGAGACCCAGTACTTC
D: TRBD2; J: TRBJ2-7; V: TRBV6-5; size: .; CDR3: CATTGGEGPRYEQYF; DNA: TGTGCCACCACGGGGGGGGAGGGTCCTCGCTACGAGCAGTACTTC
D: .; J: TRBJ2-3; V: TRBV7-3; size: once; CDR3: CASSYFMRGVTDTQYF; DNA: TGTGCCAGCAGCTATTTTATGCGGGGTGTCACAGATACGCAGTATTTT
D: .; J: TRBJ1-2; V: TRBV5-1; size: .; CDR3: CASSLDRTPLWGYTF; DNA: TGCGCCAGCAGCTTGGACAGGACCCCACTATGGGGCTACACCTTC
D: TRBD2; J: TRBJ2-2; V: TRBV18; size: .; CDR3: CASSPGGGRMVWSGELFF; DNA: TGTGCCAGCTCACCAGGAGGCGGGAGAATGGTTTGGTCCGGGGAGCTGTTTTTT
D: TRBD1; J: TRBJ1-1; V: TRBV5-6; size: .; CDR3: CASSLIDRGRGTEAFF; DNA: TGTGCCAGCAGCTTGATTGACAGGGGGCGCGGAACTGAAGCTTTCTTT
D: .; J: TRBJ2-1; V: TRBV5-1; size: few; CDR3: CASRPDSNVYNEQFF; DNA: TGCGCCAGCCGCCCCGACAGTAACGTTTACAATGAGCAGTTCTTC
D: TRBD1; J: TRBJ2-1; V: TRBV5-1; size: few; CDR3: CARAGTGGNEQFF; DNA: TGCGCCAGAGCCGGGACAGGGGGTAATGAGCAGTTCTTC
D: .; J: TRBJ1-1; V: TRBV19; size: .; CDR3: CASSRPGGVPGSTEAFF; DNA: TGTGCCAGTAGTAGACCGGGGGGGGTTCCGGGGTCCACTGAAGCTTTCTTT
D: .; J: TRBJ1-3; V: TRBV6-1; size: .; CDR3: CASSVTGSSSGNTIYF; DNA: TGTGCCAGCAGTGTGACAGGTTCCAGCTCCGGAAACACCATATATTTT
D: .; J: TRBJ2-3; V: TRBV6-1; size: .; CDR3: CASSQAQGYQDTQYF; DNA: TGTGCCAGCAGCCAGGCCCAGGGATACCAAGATACGCAGTATTTT
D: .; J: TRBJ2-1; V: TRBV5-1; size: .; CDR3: CASSGEGGYNEQFF; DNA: TGCGCCAGCAGCGGCGAAGGAGGGTACAATGAGCAGTTCTTC
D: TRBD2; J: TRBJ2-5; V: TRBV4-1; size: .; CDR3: CASSRGAGDPETQYF; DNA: TGCGCCAGCAGCCGAGGAGCGGGAGATCCTGAGACCCAGTACTTC
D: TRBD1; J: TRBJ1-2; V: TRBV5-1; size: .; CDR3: CASSLVGTQGAEGYTF; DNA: TGCGCCAGCAGCTTGGTGGGGACGCAGGGGGCAGAAGGCTACACCTTC
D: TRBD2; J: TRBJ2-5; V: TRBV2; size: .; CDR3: CASNRVAGSQETQYF; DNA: TGTGCCAGCAATAGGGTAGCGGGATCCCAAGAGACCCAGTACTTC
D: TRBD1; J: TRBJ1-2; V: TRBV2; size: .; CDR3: CASRRPDAGQGVGYTF; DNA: TGTGCCAGCAGAAGACCCGATGCGGGACAGGGAGTGGGCTACACCTTC
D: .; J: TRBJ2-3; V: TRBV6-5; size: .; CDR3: CASSYSSAGTDTQYF; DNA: TGTGCCAGCAGTTACTCGTCAGCCGGGACAGATACGCAGTATTTT
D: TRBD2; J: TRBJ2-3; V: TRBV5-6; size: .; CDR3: CASNLAGGGTDTQYF; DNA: TGTGCCAGCAATTTAGCGGGAGGCGGCACAGATACGCAGTATTTT
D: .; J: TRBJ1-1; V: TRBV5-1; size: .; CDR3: CASSLDSGGTEAFF; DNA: TGCGCCAGCAGCTTGGACAGCGGGGGCACTGAAGCTTTCTTT
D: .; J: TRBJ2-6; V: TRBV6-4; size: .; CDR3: CASSDEGPGANVLTF; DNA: TGTGCCAGCAGTGACGAGGGCCCTGGGGCCAACGTCCTGACTTTC
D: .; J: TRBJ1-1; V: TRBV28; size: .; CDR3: CASSPTNTEAFF; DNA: TGTGCCAGCAGCCCTACGAACACTGAAGCTTTCTTT
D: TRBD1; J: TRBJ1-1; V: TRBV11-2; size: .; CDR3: CASSADRGRTEAFF; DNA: TGTGCCAGCAGCGCTGACAGGGGTAGGACTGAAGCTTTCTTT
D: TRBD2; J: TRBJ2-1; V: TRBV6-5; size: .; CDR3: CASSYQPGGREFF; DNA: TGTGCCAGCAGTTACCAACCGGGGGGGCGCGAGTTCTTC
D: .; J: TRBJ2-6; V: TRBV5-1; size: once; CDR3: CASTPGAGANVLTF; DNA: TGCGCCAGCACCCCGGGGGCTGGGGCCAACGTCCTGACTTTC
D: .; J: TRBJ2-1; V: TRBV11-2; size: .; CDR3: CASSVGLTDGREQFF; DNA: TGTGCCAGCAGCGTAGGCCTAACCGATGGTCGGGAGCAGTTCTTC
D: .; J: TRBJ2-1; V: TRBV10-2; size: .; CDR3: CASSRRASSYNEQFF; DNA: TGCGCCAGCAGTCGGAGGGCTAGCTCCTACAATGAGCAGTTCTTC
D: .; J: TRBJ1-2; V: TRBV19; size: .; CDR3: CASSPNGDNGYTF; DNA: TGTGCCAGTAGTCCCAACGGGGATAATGGCTACACCTTC
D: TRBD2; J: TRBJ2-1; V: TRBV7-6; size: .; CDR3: CASSAGGPSSYNEQFF; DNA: TGTGCCAGCAGTGCGGGAGGCCCTAGCTCCTACAATGAGCAGTTCTTC